Listed below are T cell receptor beta chains from one sample, sequenced in a study of T cells in Graves' hyperthyroidism and ophthalmopathy. MiXCR was run by TCRdb on the multiplex PCR reads, yielding one entry per CDR3 protein. The data show 400,000 to 500,000 distinct CDR3 sequences, 14% to 15% seen once. Sequencing was done on a sample of blood. The receptors stem from a man aged 18 to 29 with Graves' ophthalmopathy. CDR3s include the opening cysteine and the closing phenylalanine or tryptophan. A D gene is named only where the DNA matches it firmly. Where a row states a size, it is once, few, many or the class of an expanded clone; other rows omit it.

cdr3_aa cdr3_nt j_call v_call clone_size d_call
CASSLDGRVASNEQFF TGCGCCAGCAGCTTGGATGGGCGGGTGGCCTCGAATGAGCAGTTCTTC TRBJ2-1 TRBV5-1 few .
CASSDPGLPQETQYF TGTGCCAGCAGTGACCCGGGACTCCCCCAAGAGACCCAGTACTTC TRBJ2-5 TRBV2 many .
CASSPRRERDTQYF TGTGCCAGCAGCCCGAGGCGGGAGAGGGACACGCAGTATTTT TRBJ2-3 TRBV7-2 few TRBD2
CASSPPREPYGYTF TGTGCCAGCAGCCCTCCCAGGGAGCCCTATGGCTACACCTTC TRBJ1-2 TRBV5-6 . .
CASRAPRTGPSSYEQYF TGTGCCAGCAGAGCCCCCAGGACGGGCCCCAGCTCCTACGAGCAGTACTTC TRBJ2-7 TRBV2 many .
CASSLGGFTEAFF TGTGCCAGCAGTTTGGGGGGCTTCACTGAAGCTTTCTTT TRBJ1-1 TRBV12-3/TRBV12-4 many .
CATSDSGTRGYTF TGTGCCACCAGTGATTCTGGTACTCGTGGCTACACCTTC TRBJ1-2 TRBV24-1 many .
CASSLQTDTQYF TGTGCCAGCAGCTTACAGACAGATACGCAGTATTTT TRBJ2-3 TRBV11-2 many .
CSGWLNTQYF TGCAGTGGGTGGTTGAATACGCAGTATTTT TRBJ2-3 TRBV20-1 . .
CASQGSPLYEQYF TGTGCCTCCCAGGGGTCCCCCCTCTACGAGCAGTACTTC TRBJ2-7 TRBV30 many .